This entry lists 24 T cell receptor beta chains sequenced from one sample in a study of control samples from healthy donors and cancer patients. TCRdb's copy holds only in-frame clones and misses some; the assay was immunoSEQ multiplex PCR. Among under 200,000 clones listed, around 92% were seen once. The specimen was blood. These TCRs come from a woman aged 25 to 39 in good health.

On this clone: Other DNA variants within this sample encode the same CDR3. The chain carries TRBV6-4 and TRBJ2-3; D is perhaps TRBD2 (6 bases). The V end lost 4 bases, the J end lost 4 bases, and 12 bases lay between the germline ends. Germline V gives CDR1 MRHNA, CDR2 SNTAGT. CDR3 length: 14 amino acids. Here the CDR3 reads CASSGSGGADTQYF. CDR3 bases: TGTGCCAGCAGTGGTAGCGGTGGGGCAGATACGCAGTATTTT.

A remark on this clone: The same CDR3 can be traced to other DNA sequences in this sample. The chain employs TRBV5-1 and TRBJ2-3; D uncertain. The CDR3 runs 12 residues. Per germline, CDR1 SGHRS and CDR2 YFSETQ. The ends were cut back, 4 bases at V and 0 bases at J, with 3 bases in the middle. Here the CDR3 reads CASSLSTDTQYF. In DNA form, the CDR3 reads TGCGCCAGCAGCCTCAGCACAGATACGCAGTATTTT.

The chain couples TRBV27 to TRBJ2-5; no clear D gene. The CDR3 covers 15 residues. Per germline, CDR1 MNHEY and CDR2 SMNVEV (reference sequence). The ends were cut back, 3 bases at V and 1 base at J, with 12 bases in the middle. In nucleotides, the CDR3 is TGTGCCAGCAGTTTTTCGGCTAGAACCCAAGAGACCCAGTACTTC. The encoded protein is CASSFSARTQETQYF.

J is TRBJ2-1 and V is TRBV27, with D possibly TRBD1 on 5 matching bases. The CDR3 has 16 amino acids. Trimming took off 4 bases at V and 0 bases at J, with 13 bases between the two ends. CDR1 is MNHEY and CDR2 is SMNVEV in the germline V gene (reference sequence). For the CDR3, the DNA is TGTGCCAGCAGTTCCCGGAGACAGAGCTCCTACAATGAGCAGTTCTTC. This codes for CASSSRRQSSYNEQFF.

Only one count was recorded for this clone. The chain couples TRBV27 to TRBJ2-3, with 8 bases matching TRBD1. The CDR3 covers 12 residues. V lost 6 bases, J lost 4 bases, and 0 bases stayed unmatched. Germline V gives CDR1 MNHEY, CDR2 SMNVEV (reference sequence). CDR3 in amino acids: CASRTGADTQYF. CDR3 DNA sequence: TGTGCCAGCAGGACAGGGGCAGATACGCAGTATTTT.

The chain joins TRBV12-5 to TRBJ1-4, with TRBD1 matching 7 bases. V dropped 5 bases and J dropped 3; count of bases not matched to a gene: 6. The CDR3 is made up of 15 amino acids. Germline CDR1 is LGHNT and CDR2 is FRNRAP. The CDR3 sequence: CASGPVGTANEKLFF. The CDR3 DNA is TGTGCTAGTGGTCCCGTCGGGACAGCTAATGAAAAACTGTTTTTT.

The V and J genes are TRBV7-2 and TRBJ1-5; TRBD1 is a possible D gene (6 bases). The CDR3 loop spans 14 amino acids. Looked up from germline, CDR1 is SGHTA and CDR2 is FQGNSA. Trimming took off 1 base at V and 9 bases at J, with 13 bases between the two ends. This CDR3 is CASSLGGGGGPQHF. As DNA, the CDR3 is TGTGCCAGCAGCTTAGGGGGGGGCGGAGGGCCCCAGCATTTT.

This sequence joins TRBV2 and TRBJ2-7; tentative D call: TRBD1 (5 bases). The V gene's germline CDR1 is SNHLY and CDR2 FYNNEI. Deletions cut 8 bases from V and 0 bases from J, with 14 bases between. The CDR3 runs to 14 residues. CDR3: CASGRQYSSYEQYF. CDR3 bases: TGTGCCAGCGGAAGACAGTACAGCTCCTACGAGCAGTACTTC. Full variable domain (rest looked up from reference TRBV2 and TRBJ2-7): EPEVTQTPSHQVTQMGQEVILRCVPISNHLYFYWYRQILGQKVEFLVSFYNNEISEKSEIFDDQFSVERPDGSNFTLKIRSTKLEDSAMYFCASGRQYSSYEQYFGPGTRLTVT.

The chain has TRBV15 and TRBJ2-5; perhaps D is TRBD1 or TRBD2 (5 bases each). This CDR3 comprises 15 residues. The germline V gene encodes CDR1 LNHNV and CDR2 YYDKDF (reference sequence). V was shortened by 1 base and J by 4 bases, with 13 bases between the two germline ends. CDR3 coding DNA: TGTGCCACCAGCAGAGCCCAGGGCGGAGGAGAGACCCAGTACTTC. Translated, it gives CATSRAQGGGETQYF.

V is TRBV6-1 and J is TRBJ1-5; D remains ambiguous. Trimming pared 4 bases from V and 0 bases from J, leaving 13 bases between. The CDR3 loop spans 16 amino acids. Per germline, CDR1 MNHNS and CDR2 SASEGT. Here the CDR3 DNA reads TGTGCCAGCAGTGCTCCCCCGGGAGGTAGCAATCAGCCCCAGCATTTT. Residues: CASSAPPGGSNQPQHF.

This clone was recorded only once. The genes are TRBV4-1 and TRBJ1-2; tentatively, D is TRBD1 (6 bases). The CDR3 covers 15 residues. Trimming left V 4 bases short and J 0 bases short, with 12 bases between. Per the germline V gene, CDR1 is MGHRA and CDR2 is YSYEKL. CDR3 sequence (DNA): TGCGCCAGCAGCCTTACCGGACAGACTAACTATGGCTACACCTTC. Translating it yields CASSLTGQTNYGYTF.

CDR3: CASSEPTGTTQETQYF. CDR3 in DNA: TGTGCCAGCAGTGAGCCCACCGGGACTACCCAAGAGACCCAGTACTTC. The chain is built from TRBV2 and TRBJ2-5; 7 nucleotides line up with TRBD2. Germline values: CDR1 SNHLY, CDR2 FYNNEI. The CDR3 runs to 16 residues. V shed 3 bases and J 1 base; nucleotides not matched to a gene: 8.

The chain combines TRBV18 with TRBJ2-7, with D maybe TRBD1 (6 bases). Per the germline V gene, CDR1 is KGHSH and CDR2 is LQKENI. This CDR3 comprises 15 residues. V was pared by 0 bases and J by 3 bases, with 12 bases between. In DNA form, the CDR3 reads TGTGCCAGCTCACCACCGGGGGCTCACGTCTACGAGCAGTACTTC. Translated: CASSPPGAHVYEQYF.

As concerns this clone: This specimen includes other DNA sequences encoding the same CDR3. The V and J genes are TRBV5-1 and TRBJ1-1; no clear D gene. V was pared by 0 bases and J by 2 bases, with 5 bases between. CDR1 and CDR2 from the germline V gene are SGHRS and YFSETQ. The CDR3 spans 13 residues. As DNA, the CDR3 is TGCGCCAGCAGCTTGGCCGGAAACACTGAAGCTTTCTTT. Protein: CASSLAGNTEAFF.

This chain connects TRBV19 to TRBJ1-5; 8 positions agree with TRBD1. Trimming at V came to 6 bases and at J to 5 bases, leaving 3 bases not matched to a gene. This CDR3 region has 13 residues. Germline CDR1 reads LNHDA; CDR2 reads SQIVND (reference sequence). The CDR3 is CASSQGADQPQHF. The CDR3 DNA is TGTGCCAGTAGCCAGGGGGCCGATCAGCCCCAGCATTTT.

The chain is built from TRBV11-3 and TRBJ1-1; 8 nucleotides line up with TRBD1. The CDR3 is made up of 12 amino acids. After removal of 4 bases from V and 9 bases from J, the junction contained 4 bases not matched to a gene. Germline CDR1 SGHNT, CDR2 YENEEA. DNA of the CDR3: TGTGCCAGCAGCTCCCGGACAGGGAAAGCTTTCTTT. Translated, it gives CASSSRTGKAFF.

The chain's CDR3 is CASSDRGTNEKLFF. The CDR3, as DNA: TGTGCCAGCAGTGACAGGGGAACTAATGAAAAACTGTTTTTT. V gene TRBV25-1 combines with J gene TRBJ1-4; maybe TRBD1 (6 bases). There are 14 residues in the CDR3. Per the germline V gene, CDR1 is MGHDK and CDR2 is SYGVNS. Trimming left V 3 bases short and J 1 base short, with 6 bases between.

This clone was counted only a few times. This sequence joins TRBV29-1 and TRBJ2-3; D gene unclear. V lost 0 bases and J lost 4, with 11 bases in between. In germline, CDR1 is SQVTM, CDR2 ANQGSEA. This CDR3 is 14 amino acids long. CDR3 sequence: CSVEETGPPDTQYF. Written as DNA, the CDR3 is TGCAGCGTTGAAGAGACGGGTCCCCCAGATACGCAGTATTTT.

The genes are TRBV15 and TRBJ1-2; D is undetermined. Trimming took 5 bases from V and 5 from J, leaving 9 bases between them. Germline CDR1 is LNHNV and CDR2 is YYDKDF (reference sequence). There are 12 residues in the CDR3. The CDR3 sequence is CATSRASYGYTF. The CDR3 DNA reads as TGTGCCACCAGCCGGGCCTCTTATGGCTACACCTTC. The full variable domain, in which reference TRBV15 and TRBJ1-2 provide the parts outside the CDR3, is DAMVIQNPRYQVTQFGKPVTLSCSQTLNHNVMYWYQQKSSQAPKLLFHYYDKDFNNEADTPDNFQSRRPNTSFCFLDIRSPGLGDTAMYLCATSRASYGYTFGSGTRLTVV.

The J gene is TRBJ1-2, the V gene TRBV7-2; weak D call: TRBD1 (5 bases). V was shortened by 5 bases and J by 7 bases, with 14 bases between the two germline ends. The CDR3 is 13 residues long. Germline lookup yields CDR1 SGHTA and CDR2 FQGNSA. The CDR3 here is CASSQTGVGGYTF. The DNA of the CDR3 is TGTGCCAGCAGCCAAACGGGGGTTGGTGGCTACACCTTC.

This rearrangement joins TRBV27 to TRBJ2-7; 10 bases align to TRBD1. The CDR3 runs to 13 residues. The germline V gene encodes CDR1 MNHEY and CDR2 SMNVEV (reference sequence). The junction had 0 bases not matched to a gene; V was cut back by 4 bases and J by 3 bases. The CDR3: CASSWDRGYEQYF. The DNA of the CDR3 is TGTGCCAGCAGTTGGGACAGGGGCTACGAGCAGTACTTC.

The V and J genes are TRBV11-3 and TRBJ2-3, with 12 bases matching TRBD1. Germline CDR1 reads SGHNT; CDR2 reads YENEEA. This CDR3 region has 15 residues. The V gene end was trimmed by 6 bases and the J gene end by 3 bases; junction bases not matched to a gene: 4. The DNA for the CDR3 is TGTGCCAGCAGTGGGGACAGGGGGCAAACAGATACGCAGTATTTT. Translated, it gives CASSGDRGQTDTQYF. Looking up the rest from reference TRBV11-3 and TRBJ2-3 gives the full variable domain: EAGVVQSPRYKIIEKKQPVAFWCNPISGHNTLYWYLQNLGQGPELLIRYENEEAVDDSQLPKDRFSAERLKGVDSTLKIQPAELGDSAVYLCASSGDRGQTDTQYFGPGTRLTVL.

The chain employs TRBV5-1 and TRBJ1-1; D is uncertain. Trimming stripped 0 bases from V and 2 bases from J, with 2 bases between. The length of the CDR3 is 12 residues. The germline CDR1 and CDR2 sequences are SGHRS and YFSETQ. CDR3 in amino acids: CASSLDNTEAFF. The CDR3 DNA reads TGCGCCAGCAGCTTGGACAACACTGAAGCTTTCTTT. Together with reference TRBV5-1 and TRBJ1-1, the CDR3 gives the full variable domain: KAGVTQTPRYLIKTRGQQVTLSCSPISGHRSVSWYQQTPGQGLQFLFEYFSETQRNKGNFPGRFSGRQFSNSRSEMNVSTLELGDSALYLCASSLDNTEAFFGQGTRLTVV.

Only a few counts were recorded for this clone. This chain uses TRBV7-9 with TRBJ1-6; possibly TRBD1 for D (6 bases). This CDR3 has 16 amino acids. Trimming cost V 5 bases and J 3 bases, with 14 bases left between them. Germline CDR1 is SEHNR and CDR2 is FQNEAQ (reference sequence). The CDR3 loop reads CASSTRDTHYNSPLHF. In DNA form, the CDR3 reads TGTGCCAGCAGCACGCGGGACACCCACTATAATTCACCCCTCCACTTT.